The 8 T cell receptor beta chains given below trace back to one sample, sequenced in a study of cytomegalovirus exposure and HLA in healthy donors. Vbeta (60) and Jbeta (13) primers were used in the PCR. Measured with immunoSEQ multiplex PCR; TCRdb has only the in-frame clones, and not every one. The table has some 90,000 clones, about four fifths seen once. Sequences were obtained from PBMCs. The source of these receptors is a woman in her seventies in good health and CMV-seropositive.

V gene TRBV27 combines with J gene TRBJ1-4; a possible D gene is TRBD1 (5 bases). Trimming cost V 0 bases and J 8 bases, with 10 bases left between them. Germline CDR1 reads MNHEY; CDR2 reads SMNVEV (reference sequence). The CDR3 length is 14 residues. CDR3: CASSLSRVGEKLFF. In DNA form, the CDR3 reads TGTGCCAGCAGTTTATCCAGGGTTGGGGAAAAACTGTTTTTT. The variable domain in full, with the rest retrieved from reference TRBV27 and TRBJ1-4, is EAQVTQNPRYLITVTGKKLTVTCSQNMNHEYMSWYRQDPGLGLRQIYYSMNVEVTDKGDVPEGYKVSRKEKRNFPLILESPSPNQTSLYFCASSLSRVGEKLFFGSGTQLSVL.

This clone was counted only a few times. This chain links TRBV29-1 with TRBJ1-5; 7 bases agree with TRBD1. Trimming at V came to 7 bases and at J to 4 bases, leaving 4 bases not matched to a gene. CDR1 and CDR2 from the germline V gene are SQVTM and ANQGSEA. The CDR3 sequence is 12 residues long. The CDR3 coding sequence is TGCAGCGCGATACAGGGGAATCAGCCCCAGCATTTT. It yields the protein CSAIQGNQPQHF. Filled out from reference TRBV29-1 and TRBJ1-5, the complete variable domain reads SAVISQKPSRDICQRGTSLTIQCQVDSQVTMMFWYRQQPGQSLTLIATANQGSEATYESGFVIDKFPISRPNLTFSTLTVSNMSPEDSSIYLCSAIQGNQPQHFGDGTRLSIL.

The CDR3 spells CASSLGGPTGEQFF. The DNA for the CDR3 is TGTGCCAGCAGCTTGGGAGGCCCTACGGGCGAGCAGTTCTTC. The J gene is TRBJ2-1, the V gene TRBV11-3; a possible D gene is TRBD2 (6 bases). CDR1 is SGHNT, CDR2 YENEEA, per germline. CDR3 length: 14 amino acids. The V and J ends lost 3 bases and 10 bases respectively, with 16 bases between them.

This chain joins TRBV27 and TRBJ2-1; 12 nucleotides match TRBD2. The CDR3 loop spans 14 amino acids. CDR1 and CDR2 from the germline V gene are MNHEY and SMNVEV (reference sequence). J lost 4 bases, V lost 10 bases, and 5 bases had no gene match. CDR3 residues: CATVGLAGYNEQFF. CDR3 nucleotide sequence: TGTGCCACCGTTGGACTAGCGGGATACAATGAGCAGTTCTTC.

The chain has TRBV7-9 and TRBJ2-1; 7 nucleotides align to TRBD2. The germline gives CDR1 SEHNR, CDR2 FQNEAQ (reference sequence). J gave up 6 bases and V 1 base, and 6 bases lay outside the gene matches. The CDR3 runs to 15 residues. The CDR3 loop reads CASSLVGLGPNEQFF. The CDR3, as DNA: TGTGCCAGCAGCTTAGTTGGACTAGGACCCAATGAGCAGTTCTTC.

The chain recombines TRBV19 with TRBJ2-7; TRBD2 matches 9 bases. V shed 5 bases and J 3 bases; nucleotides not matched to a gene: 5. The germline gives CDR1 LNHDA, CDR2 SQIVND (reference sequence). The CDR3 sequence is 14 residues long. The CDR3 reads CASSGRLAVYEQYF. DNA for the CDR3: TGTGCCAGTAGTGGGAGACTAGCGGTCTACGAGCAGTACTTC.

The chain joins TRBV30 to TRBJ1-1, with D possibly TRBD1 on 6 matching bases. The V end was cut by 5 bases, the J end by 7 bases, with 14 bases between. CDR3 size: 12 residues. From germline, CDR1 is GTSNPN and CDR2 SVGIG (reference sequence). DNA for the CDR3: TGTGCCTGGGTAACGGTAGGGGGTGAAGCTTTCTTT. This gives the protein CAWVTVGGEAFF.

The table lists this clone with a few counts. The V gene is TRBV28, the J gene TRBJ2-7; TRBD1 aligns across 9 bases. The CDR3 has 14 residues. Germline CDR1 MDHEN, CDR2 SYDVKM. J was trimmed by 5 bases and V by 2 bases; bases with no gene match: 4. This CDR3 reads CASSLQDRGDEQYF. The CDR3 nucleotides read TGTGCCAGCAGTTTACAAGACAGGGGGGACGAGCAGTACTTC.